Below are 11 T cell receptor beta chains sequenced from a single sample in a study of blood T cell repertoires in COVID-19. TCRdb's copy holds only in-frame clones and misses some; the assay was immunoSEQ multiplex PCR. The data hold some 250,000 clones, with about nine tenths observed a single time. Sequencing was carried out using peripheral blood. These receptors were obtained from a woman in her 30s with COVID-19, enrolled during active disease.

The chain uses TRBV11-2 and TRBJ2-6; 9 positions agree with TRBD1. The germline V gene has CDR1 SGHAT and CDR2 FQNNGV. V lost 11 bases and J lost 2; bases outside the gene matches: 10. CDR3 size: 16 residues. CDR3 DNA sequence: TGTGCCGGCCGGGACAGGGACGGAACTGGGGCCAACGTCCTGACTTTC. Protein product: CAGRDRDGTGANVLTF.

This chain's CDR3 is CASSDWGTGVNEQFF. CDR3 DNA: TGTGCCAGCAGTGATTGGGGGACAGGGGTCAATGAGCAGTTCTTC. The rearrangement links TRBV2 to TRBJ2-1, with TRBD1 matching over 10 bases. Germline-derived CDR1 and CDR2 are SNHLY and FYNNEI. The V segment lost 3 bases and the J segment 6 bases; nucleotides outside the gene matches: 5. The CDR3 has 15 residues.

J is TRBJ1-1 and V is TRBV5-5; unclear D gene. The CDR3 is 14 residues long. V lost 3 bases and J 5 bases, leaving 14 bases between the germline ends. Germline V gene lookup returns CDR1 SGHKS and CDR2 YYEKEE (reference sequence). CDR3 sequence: CASSSERLGTEAFF. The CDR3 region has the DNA TGTGCCAGCAGCTCCGAGAGACTAGGAACTGAAGCTTTCTTT.

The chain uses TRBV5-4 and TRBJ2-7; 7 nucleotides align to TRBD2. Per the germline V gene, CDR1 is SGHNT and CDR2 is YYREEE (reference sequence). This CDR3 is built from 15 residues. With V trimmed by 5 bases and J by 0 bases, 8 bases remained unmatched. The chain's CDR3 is CASSPVAGSSYEQYF. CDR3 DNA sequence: TGTGCCAGCAGTCCAGTAGCGGGCAGCTCCTACGAGCAGTACTTC.

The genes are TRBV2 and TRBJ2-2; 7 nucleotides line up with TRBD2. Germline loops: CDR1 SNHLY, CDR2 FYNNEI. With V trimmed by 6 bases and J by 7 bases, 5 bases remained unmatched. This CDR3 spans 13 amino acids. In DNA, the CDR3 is TGTGCCAGCAGGTCGGGGGGTGTCGGGGAGCTGTTTTTT. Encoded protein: CASRSGGVGELFF.

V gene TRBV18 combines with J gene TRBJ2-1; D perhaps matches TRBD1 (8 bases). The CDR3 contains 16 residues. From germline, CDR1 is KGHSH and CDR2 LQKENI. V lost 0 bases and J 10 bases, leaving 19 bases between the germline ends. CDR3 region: CASSPPHRGGTREQFF. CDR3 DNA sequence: TGTGCCAGCTCACCACCCCACAGGGGGGGTACAAGGGAGCAGTTCTTC. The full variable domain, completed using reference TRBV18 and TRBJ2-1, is NAGVMQNPRHLVRRRGQEARLRCSPMKGHSHVYWYRQLPEEGLKFMVYLQKENIIDESGMPKERFSAEFPKEGPSILRIQQVVRGDSAAYFCASSPPHRGGTREQFFGPGTRLTVL.

CDR3 residues: CASSRREPDAEAFF. The CDR3 coding sequence is TGTGCCAGCAGTCGTCGGGAACCGGACGCTGAAGCTTTCTTT. The chain couples TRBV6-5 to TRBJ1-1; no definite D call. The germline V gene encodes CDR1 MNHEY and CDR2 SVGAGI. This CDR3 has 14 residues. The V end lost 5 bases, the J end lost 6 bases, and 16 bases lay between the germline ends.

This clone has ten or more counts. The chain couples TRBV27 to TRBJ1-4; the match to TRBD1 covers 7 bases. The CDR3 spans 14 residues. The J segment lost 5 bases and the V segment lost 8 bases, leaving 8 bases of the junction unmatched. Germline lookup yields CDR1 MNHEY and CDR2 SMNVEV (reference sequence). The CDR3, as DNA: TGTGCCAGCGCCACAAGGGGGCCGAATGAAAAACTGTTTTTT. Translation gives CASATRGPNEKLFF.

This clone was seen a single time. The CDR3 sequence is CASSLWEGYGYTF. CDR3 DNA sequence: TGTGCCAGCAGTTTGTGGGAGGGCTATGGCTACACCTTC. This chain connects TRBV6-2 or TRBV6-3 to TRBJ1-2; no firm D call. Germline loops: CDR1 MNHEY, CDR2 SVGEGT. With 4 bases removed from V and 4 bases from J, the gap between germline ends came to 10 bases. This CDR3 contains 13 residues.

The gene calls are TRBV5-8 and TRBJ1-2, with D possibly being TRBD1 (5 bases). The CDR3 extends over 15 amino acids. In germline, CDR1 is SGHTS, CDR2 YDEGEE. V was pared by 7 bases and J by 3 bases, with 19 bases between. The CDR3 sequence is CASGTLRAGDYGYTF. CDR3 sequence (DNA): TGTGCCAGCGGGACCCTCAGGGCGGGGGACTATGGCTACACCTTC.

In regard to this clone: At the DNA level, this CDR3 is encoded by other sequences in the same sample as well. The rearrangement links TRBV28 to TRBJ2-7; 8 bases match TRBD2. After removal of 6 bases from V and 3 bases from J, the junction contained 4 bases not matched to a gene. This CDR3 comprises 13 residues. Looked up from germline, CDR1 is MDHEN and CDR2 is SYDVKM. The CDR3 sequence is CASSLAGIYEQYF. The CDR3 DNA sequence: TGTGCCAGCAGCTTAGCGGGGATCTACGAGCAGTACTTC. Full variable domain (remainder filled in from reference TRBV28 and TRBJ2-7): DVKVTQSSRYLVKRTGEKVFLECVQDMDHENMFWYRQDPGLGLRLIYFSYDVKMKEKGDIPEGYSVSREKKERFSLILESASTNQTSMYLCASSLAGIYEQYFGPGTRLTVT.